This note documents a single T cell receptor (beta chain) sequence. The antigen remains unidentified. This specimen belongs to a study of cytomegalovirus exposure and HLA in healthy donors. General observations from the study: Association of a missense DCLRE1C variant with TCR beta V- and J-gene trimming was reported in a later analysis. Reported performance of the classifier showed diagnosis of cytomegalovirus status with high specificity and sensitivity.

Germline V CDR1 and CDR2: SGHRS, YFSETQ. The CDR3 length is 16 residues. The ends were cut back, 0 bases at V and 3 bases at J, with 15 bases in the middle. Amplification used 60 Vbeta primers and 13 Jbeta primers. Assay: immunoSEQ multiplex PCR; the TCRdb copy retains only in-frame clones and omits some. Of some 76,000 clones in the sample, around 66% are singletons; the top ten hold 4.9%. V gene TRBV5-1 combines with J gene TRBJ1-1, with a weak D call TRBD1 (6 bases). The receptor comes from a man aged 55 to 69 in good health and CMV-seropositive. Input material: PBMCs. CDR3 bases: TGCGCCAGCAGCTTGGGGTCCTCGGGACACCACACTGAAGCTTTCTTT. Its protein is CASSLGSSGHHTEAFF. Variable domain in full (rest from reference TRBV5-1 and TRBJ1-1): KAGVTQTPRYLIKTRGQQVTLSCSPISGHRSVSWYQQTPGQGLQFLFEYFSETQRNKGNFPGRFSGRQFSNSRSEMNVSTLELGDSALYLCASSLGSSGHHTEAFFGQGTRLTVV.